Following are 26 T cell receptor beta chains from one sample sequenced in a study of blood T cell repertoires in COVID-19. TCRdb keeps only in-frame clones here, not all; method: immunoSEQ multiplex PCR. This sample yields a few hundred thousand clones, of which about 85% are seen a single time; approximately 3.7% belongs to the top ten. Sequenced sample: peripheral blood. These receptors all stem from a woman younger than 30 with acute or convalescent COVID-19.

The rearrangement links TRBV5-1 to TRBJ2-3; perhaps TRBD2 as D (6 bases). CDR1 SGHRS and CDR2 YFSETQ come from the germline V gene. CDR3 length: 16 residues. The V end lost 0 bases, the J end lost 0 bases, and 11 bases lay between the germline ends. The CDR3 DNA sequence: TGCGCCAGCAGCTTGGGAGGGAGGCTTAGCACAGATACGCAGTATTTT. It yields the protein CASSLGGRLSTDTQYF.

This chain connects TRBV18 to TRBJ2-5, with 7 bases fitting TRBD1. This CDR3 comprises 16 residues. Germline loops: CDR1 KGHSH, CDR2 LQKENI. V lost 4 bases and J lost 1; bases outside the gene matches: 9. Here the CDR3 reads CASSLRDRELQETQYF. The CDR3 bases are TGTGCCAGCTCACTACGCGACAGGGAACTCCAAGAGACCCAGTACTTC.

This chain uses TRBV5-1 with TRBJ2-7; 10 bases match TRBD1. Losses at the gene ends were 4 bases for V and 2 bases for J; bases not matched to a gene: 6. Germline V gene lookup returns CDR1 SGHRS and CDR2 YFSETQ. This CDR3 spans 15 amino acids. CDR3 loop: CASSDRGRGTYEQYF. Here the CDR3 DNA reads TGCGCCAGCAGCGACAGGGGGCGCGGCACCTACGAGCAGTACTTC.

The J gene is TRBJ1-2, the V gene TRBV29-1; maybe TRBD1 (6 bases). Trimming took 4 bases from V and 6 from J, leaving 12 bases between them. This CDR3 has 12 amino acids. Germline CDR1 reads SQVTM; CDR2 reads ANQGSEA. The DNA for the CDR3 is TGCAGCGTTGTGGGGGCGCAAGATGGCTACACCTTC. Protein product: CSVVGAQDGYTF.

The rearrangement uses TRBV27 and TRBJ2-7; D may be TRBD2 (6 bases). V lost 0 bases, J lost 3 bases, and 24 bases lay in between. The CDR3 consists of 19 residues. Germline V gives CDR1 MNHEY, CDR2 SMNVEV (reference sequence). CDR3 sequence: CASSLSISGRGSGNYEQYF. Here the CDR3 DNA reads TGTGCCAGCAGTTTATCTATTTCCGGTCGCGGTAGCGGAAACTACGAGCAGTACTTC.

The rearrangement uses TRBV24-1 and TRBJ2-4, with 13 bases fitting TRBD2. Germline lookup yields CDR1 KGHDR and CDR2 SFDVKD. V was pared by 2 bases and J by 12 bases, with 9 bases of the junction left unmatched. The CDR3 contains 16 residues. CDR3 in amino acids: CATSDSPGLAGPDQYF. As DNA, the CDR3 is TGTGCCACCAGTGATTCCCCGGGACTAGCGGGGCCAGATCAGTACTTC.

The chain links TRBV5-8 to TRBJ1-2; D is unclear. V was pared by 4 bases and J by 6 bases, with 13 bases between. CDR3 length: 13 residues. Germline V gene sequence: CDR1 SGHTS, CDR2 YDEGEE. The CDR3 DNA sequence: TGTGCCAGCAGCGCACCTCCCAGTAATGGCTACACCTTC. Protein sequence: CASSAPPSNGYTF.

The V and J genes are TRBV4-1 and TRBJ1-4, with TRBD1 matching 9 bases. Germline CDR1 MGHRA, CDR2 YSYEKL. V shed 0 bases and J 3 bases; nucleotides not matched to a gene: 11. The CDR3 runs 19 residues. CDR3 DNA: TGCGCCAGCAGCCAAGAACCCCGGGACAGGGACAGAGCTAATGAAAAACTGTTTTTT. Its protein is CASSQEPRDRDRANEKLFF.

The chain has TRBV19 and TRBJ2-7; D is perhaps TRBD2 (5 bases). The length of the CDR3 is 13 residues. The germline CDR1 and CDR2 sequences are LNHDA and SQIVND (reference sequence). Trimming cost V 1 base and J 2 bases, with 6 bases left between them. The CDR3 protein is CASSIAGAYEQYF. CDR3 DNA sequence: TGTGCCAGTAGTATAGCCGGGGCCTACGAGCAGTACTTC. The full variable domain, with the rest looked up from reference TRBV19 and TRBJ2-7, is DGGITQSPKYLFRKEGQNVTLSCEQNLNHDAMYWYRQDPGQGLRLIYYSQIVNDFQKGDIAEGYSVSREKKESFPLTVTSAQKNPTAFYLCASSIAGAYEQYFGPGTRLTVT.

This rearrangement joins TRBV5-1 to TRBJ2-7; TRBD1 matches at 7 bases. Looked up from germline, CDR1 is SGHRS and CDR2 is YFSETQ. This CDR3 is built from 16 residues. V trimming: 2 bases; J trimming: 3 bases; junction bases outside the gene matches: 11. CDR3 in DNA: TGCGCCAGCAGCTTCTACAGGGGAGTGAACTACTACGAGCAGTACTTC. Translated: CASSFYRGVNYYEQYF.

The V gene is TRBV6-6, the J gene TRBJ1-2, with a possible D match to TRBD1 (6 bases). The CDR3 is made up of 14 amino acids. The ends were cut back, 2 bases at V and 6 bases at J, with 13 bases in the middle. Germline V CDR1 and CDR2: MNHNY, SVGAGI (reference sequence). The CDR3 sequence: CASSYRQAPHGYTF. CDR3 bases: TGTGCCAGCAGTTACCGACAGGCCCCACATGGCTACACCTTC.

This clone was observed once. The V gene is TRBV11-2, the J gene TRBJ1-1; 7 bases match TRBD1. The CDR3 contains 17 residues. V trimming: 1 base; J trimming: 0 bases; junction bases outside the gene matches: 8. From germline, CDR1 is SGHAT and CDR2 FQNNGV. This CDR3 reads CASSLAYRGNMNTEAFF. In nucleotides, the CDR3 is TGTGCCAGCAGCTTAGCATACAGGGGAAACATGAACACTGAAGCTTTCTTT. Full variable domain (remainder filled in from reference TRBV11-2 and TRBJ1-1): EAGVAQSPRYKIIEKRQSVAFWCNPISGHATLYWYQQILGQGPKLLIQFQNNGVVDDSQLPKDRFSAERLKGVDSTLKIQPAKLEDSAVYLCASSLAYRGNMNTEAFFGQGTRLTVV.

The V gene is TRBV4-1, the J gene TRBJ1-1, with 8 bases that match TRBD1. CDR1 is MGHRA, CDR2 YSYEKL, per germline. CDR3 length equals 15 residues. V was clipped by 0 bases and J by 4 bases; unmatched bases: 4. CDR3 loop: CASSQDPGGITEAFF. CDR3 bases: TGCGCCAGCAGCCAAGATCCAGGGGGCATCACTGAAGCTTTCTTT.

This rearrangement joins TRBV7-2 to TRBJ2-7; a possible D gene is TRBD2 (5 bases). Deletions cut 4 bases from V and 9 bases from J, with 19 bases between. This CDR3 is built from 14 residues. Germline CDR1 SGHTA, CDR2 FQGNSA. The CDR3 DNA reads TGTGCCAGCAGCTCCATGTCGAGCGGTTCCGGGCAGTACTTC. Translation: CASSSMSSGSGQYF.

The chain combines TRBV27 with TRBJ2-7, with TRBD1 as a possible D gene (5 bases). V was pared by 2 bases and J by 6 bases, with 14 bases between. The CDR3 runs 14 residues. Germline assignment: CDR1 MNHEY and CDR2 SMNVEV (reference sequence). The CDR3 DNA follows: TGTGCCAGCAGTTTACGGCAGGGTAGTCTCGAGCAGTACTTC. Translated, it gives CASSLRQGSLEQYF.

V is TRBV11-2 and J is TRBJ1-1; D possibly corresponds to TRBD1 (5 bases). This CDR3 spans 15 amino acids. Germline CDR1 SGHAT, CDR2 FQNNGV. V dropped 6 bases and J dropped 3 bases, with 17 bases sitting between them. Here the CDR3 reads CASRPQGRGDTEAFF. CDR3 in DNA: TGTGCCAGCAGACCCCAGGGAAGGGGCGACACTGAAGCTTTCTTT.

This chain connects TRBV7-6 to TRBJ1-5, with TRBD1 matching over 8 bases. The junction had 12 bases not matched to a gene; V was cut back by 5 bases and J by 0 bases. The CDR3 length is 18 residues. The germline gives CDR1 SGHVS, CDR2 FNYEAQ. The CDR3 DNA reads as TGTGCCAGCAGCCGTGAGCCAGGGGGCGGGAATAGCAATCAGCCCCAGCATTTT. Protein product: CASSREPGGGNSNQPQHF.

The CDR3 reads CASSSAGQDTF. For the CDR3, the DNA is TGTGCCAGCAGCTCAGCGGGACAGGACACCTTC. This sequence joins TRBV7-9 and TRBJ1-2; TRBD1 matches 8 bases. This CDR3 is 11 amino acids long. Trimming cost V 4 bases and J 12 bases; bases outside gene matches: 4. Germline values: CDR1 SEHNR, CDR2 FQNEAQ (reference sequence).

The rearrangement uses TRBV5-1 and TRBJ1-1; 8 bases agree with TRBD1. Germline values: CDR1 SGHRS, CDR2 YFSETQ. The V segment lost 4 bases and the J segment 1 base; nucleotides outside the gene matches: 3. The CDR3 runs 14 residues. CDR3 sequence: CASSTGTGNTEAFF. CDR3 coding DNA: TGCGCCAGCAGCACAGGGACAGGGAACACTGAAGCTTTCTTT.

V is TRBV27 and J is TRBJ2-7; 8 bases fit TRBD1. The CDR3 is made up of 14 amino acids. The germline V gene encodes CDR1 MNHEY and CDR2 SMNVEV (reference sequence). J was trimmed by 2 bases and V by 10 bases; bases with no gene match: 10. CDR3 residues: CATRRTGTTYEQYF. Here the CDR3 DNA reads TGTGCCACCCGAAGGACAGGGACGACCTACGAGCAGTACTTC.

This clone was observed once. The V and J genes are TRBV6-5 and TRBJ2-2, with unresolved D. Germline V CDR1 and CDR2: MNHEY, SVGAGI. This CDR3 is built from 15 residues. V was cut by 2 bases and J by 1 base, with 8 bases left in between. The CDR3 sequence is CASSYPGVNTGELFF. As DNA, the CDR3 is TGTGCCAGCAGTTACCCAGGCGTGAACACCGGGGAGCTGTTTTTT.

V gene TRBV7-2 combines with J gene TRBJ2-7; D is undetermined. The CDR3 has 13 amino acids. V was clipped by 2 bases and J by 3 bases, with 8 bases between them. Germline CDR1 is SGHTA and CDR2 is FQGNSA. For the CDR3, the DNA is TGTGCCAGCAGCTTAACACCCAACTACGAGCAGTACTTC. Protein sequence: CASSLTPNYEQYF.

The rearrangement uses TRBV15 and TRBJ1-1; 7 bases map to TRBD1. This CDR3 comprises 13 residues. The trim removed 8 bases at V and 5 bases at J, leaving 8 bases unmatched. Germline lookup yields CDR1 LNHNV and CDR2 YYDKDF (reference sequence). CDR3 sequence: CATARAGGTEAFF. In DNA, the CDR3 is TGTGCCACCGCCAGGGCAGGGGGAACTGAAGCTTTCTTT.

Written as DNA, the CDR3 is TGTGCCAGCCAACAGGAAAGGGGCTATGGCTACACCTTC. It encodes CASQQERGYGYTF. This chain joins TRBV9 and TRBJ1-2, with TRBD1 as a possible D gene (5 bases). The V gene lost 7 bases and the J gene lost 4 bases, with 14 bases spanning the gap. Germline V gene data show CDR1 as SGDLS and CDR2 as YYNGEE. The CDR3 totals 13 residues.

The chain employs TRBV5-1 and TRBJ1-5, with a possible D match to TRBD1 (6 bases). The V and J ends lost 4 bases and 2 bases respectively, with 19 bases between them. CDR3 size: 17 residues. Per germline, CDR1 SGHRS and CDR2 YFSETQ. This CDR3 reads CASSPGAGVYGNQPQHF. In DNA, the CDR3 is TGCGCCAGCAGCCCGGGGGCGGGGGTATACGGCAATCAGCCCCAGCATTTT.

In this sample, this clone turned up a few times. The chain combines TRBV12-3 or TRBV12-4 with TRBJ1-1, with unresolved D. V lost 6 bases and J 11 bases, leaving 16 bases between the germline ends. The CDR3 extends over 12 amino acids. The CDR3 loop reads CASSAAPPAAFF. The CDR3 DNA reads TGTGCCAGCAGCGCGGCGCCCCCGGCCGCTTTCTTT.